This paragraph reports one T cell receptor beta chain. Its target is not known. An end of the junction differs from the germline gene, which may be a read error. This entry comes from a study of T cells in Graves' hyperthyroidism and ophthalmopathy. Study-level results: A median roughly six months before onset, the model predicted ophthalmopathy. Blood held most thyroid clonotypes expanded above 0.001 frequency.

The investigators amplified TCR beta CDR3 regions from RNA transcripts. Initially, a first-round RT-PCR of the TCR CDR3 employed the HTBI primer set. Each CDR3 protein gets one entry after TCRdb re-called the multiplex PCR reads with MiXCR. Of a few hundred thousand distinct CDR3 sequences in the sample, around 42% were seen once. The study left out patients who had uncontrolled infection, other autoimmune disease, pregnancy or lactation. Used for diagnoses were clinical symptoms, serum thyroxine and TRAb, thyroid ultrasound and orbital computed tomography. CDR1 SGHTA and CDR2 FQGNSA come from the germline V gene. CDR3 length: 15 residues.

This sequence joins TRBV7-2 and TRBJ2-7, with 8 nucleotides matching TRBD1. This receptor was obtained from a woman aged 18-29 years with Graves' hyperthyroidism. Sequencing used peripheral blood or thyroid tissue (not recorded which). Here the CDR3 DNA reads TGCGCCAGCACTCCTGGACAGGGATGGGACTACGAGCAGTACTTC. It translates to CASTPGQGWDYEQYF. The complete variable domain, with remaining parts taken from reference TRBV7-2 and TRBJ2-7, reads GAGVSQSPSNKVTEKGKDVELRCDPISGHTALYWYRQSLGQGLEFLIYFQGNSAPDKSGLPSDRFSAERTGGSVSTLTIQRTQQEDSAVYLCASTPGQGWDYEQYFGPGTRLTVT.